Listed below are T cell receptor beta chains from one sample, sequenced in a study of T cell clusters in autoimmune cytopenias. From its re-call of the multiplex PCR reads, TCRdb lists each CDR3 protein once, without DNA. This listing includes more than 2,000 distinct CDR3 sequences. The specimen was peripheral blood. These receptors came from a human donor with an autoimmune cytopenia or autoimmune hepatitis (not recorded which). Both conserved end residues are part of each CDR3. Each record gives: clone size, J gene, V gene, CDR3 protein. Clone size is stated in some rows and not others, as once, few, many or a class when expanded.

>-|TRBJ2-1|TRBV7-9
CASSPRTSGGRNEQFF
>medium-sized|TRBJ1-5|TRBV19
CASIEGGLNQPQHF
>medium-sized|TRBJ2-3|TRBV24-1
CATSGEASGDTDTQYF
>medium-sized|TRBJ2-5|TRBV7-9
CASSLATGGEETQYF
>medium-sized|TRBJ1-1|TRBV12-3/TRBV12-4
CASSLMGGTEAFF
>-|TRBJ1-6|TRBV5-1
CASSLEGGEDSPLHF
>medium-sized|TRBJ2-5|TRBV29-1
CSVVGGRETQYF
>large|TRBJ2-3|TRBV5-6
CASSPGHTDTQYF
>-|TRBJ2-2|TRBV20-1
CSARDASGGITGELFF
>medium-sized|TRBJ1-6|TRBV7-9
CASQTGGRSPLHF
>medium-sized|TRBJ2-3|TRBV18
CASSPLGQLSTDTQYF
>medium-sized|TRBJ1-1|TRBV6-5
CASNERAPRGTEAFF
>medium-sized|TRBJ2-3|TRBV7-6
CASSLVIGLAGTADTQYF
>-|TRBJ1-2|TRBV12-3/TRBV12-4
CASSPRTASRVYGYTF
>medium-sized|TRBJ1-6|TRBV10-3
CAISESGGTGINSPLHF
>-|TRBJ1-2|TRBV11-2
CASSSYRADNYGYTF
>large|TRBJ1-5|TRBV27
CASSDPGLPQHF
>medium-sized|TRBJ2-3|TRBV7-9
CASRGRLAASTDTQYF
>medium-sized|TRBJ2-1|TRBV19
CASSLGDRVDNEQFF
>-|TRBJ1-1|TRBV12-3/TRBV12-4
CARYPASGAIEAFF
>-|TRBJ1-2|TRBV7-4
CASSQGGQGGDGYTF
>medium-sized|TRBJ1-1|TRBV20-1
CSARDASGLSNTEAFF
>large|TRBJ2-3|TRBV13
CASSPPSGGTVGTDTQYF
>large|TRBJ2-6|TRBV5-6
CASSLAGSGANVLTF